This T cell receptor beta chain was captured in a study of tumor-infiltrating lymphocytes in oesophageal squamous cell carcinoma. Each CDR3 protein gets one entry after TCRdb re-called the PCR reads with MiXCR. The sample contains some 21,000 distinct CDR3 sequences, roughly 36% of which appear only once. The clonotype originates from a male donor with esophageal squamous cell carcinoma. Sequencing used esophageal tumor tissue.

The CDR3 is CASSSGGTDLTYEQFF. The CDR3, as DNA: TGTGCCAGCAGCAGTGGCGGGACAGACTTGACCTACGAGCAGTTCTTT. The chain recombines TRBV11-1 with TRBJ1-1, with 7 bases lining up with TRBD1. V dropped 5 bases and J dropped 14; count of bases not matched to a gene: 23. CDR3 length: 16 amino acids. CDR1 is SGHAT and CDR2 is FQDESV in the germline V gene (reference sequence).